This entry lists 20 T cell receptor beta chains sequenced from one sample in a study of blood T cell repertoires in COVID-19. Measured with immunoSEQ multiplex PCR; TCRdb has only the in-frame clones, and not every one. The sample holds fewer than 200,000 clones, about 85% seen once. Sequencing was done on a sample of peripheral blood. The receptors shown here come from a woman older than 75 with acute or convalescent COVID-19.

The chain joins TRBV3-1 (or the pseudogene TRBV3-2) to TRBJ1-2; the D gene is possibly TRBD1 (6 bases). The CDR3 extends over 15 amino acids. V was cut by 2 bases and J by 0 bases, with 10 bases left in between. CDR1 and CDR2 (germline): LGHDT, YNNKEL (reference sequence). The CDR3 region is CASSQRGFTNYGYTF. The CDR3 region has the DNA TGTGCCAGCAGCCAAAGGGGGTTCACTAACTATGGCTACACCTTC.

Here the CDR3 reads CASSLGTGGDEQFF. The CDR3 DNA reads TGCGCCAGCAGCTTGGGGACAGGGGGCGATGAGCAGTTCTTC. The chain combines TRBV5-1 with TRBJ2-1; 11 bases match TRBD1. There are 14 residues in the CDR3. Germline V gene sequence: CDR1 SGHRS, CDR2 YFSETQ. Trimming removed 0 bases from V and 8 bases from J; junction bases left unmatched: 1.

The V gene is TRBV27, the J gene TRBJ1-1, with a tentative D call TRBD1 (6 bases). CDR1 and CDR2 from the germline V gene are MNHEY and SMNVEV (reference sequence). V dropped 2 bases and J dropped 2 bases, with 9 bases sitting between them. This CDR3 comprises 14 residues. CDR3 nucleotides: TGTGCCAGCAGTTTAAACAGGGTCAACACTGAAGCTTTCTTT. This gives the protein CASSLNRVNTEAFF.

The chain recombines TRBV11-2 with TRBJ2-3; tentative D call: TRBD2 (6 bases). The CDR3 extends over 16 amino acids. The V and J ends lost 1 base and 2 bases respectively, with 13 bases between them. The germline V gene has CDR1 SGHAT and CDR2 FQNNGV. This chain's CDR3 is CASSLGGSGYTDTQYF. The CDR3 DNA reads as TGTGCCAGCAGCTTAGGGGGAAGCGGGTACACAGATACGCAGTATTTT.

The CDR3 nucleotides read TGTGCCAGTAGTATGGGGGGCCAGGGGGCGAGGACCTTC. Residues: CASSMGGQGARTF. The chain uses TRBV19 and TRBJ1-2; 8 positions match TRBD1. The length of the CDR3 is 13 residues. Germline CDR1 reads LNHDA; CDR2 reads SQIVND (reference sequence). The trim removed 3 bases at V and 14 bases at J, leaving 11 bases unmatched.

This clone was picked up one time. This rearrangement joins TRBV9 to TRBJ2-2; D unresolved. Germline V gene data show CDR1 as SGDLS and CDR2 as YYNGEE. The CDR3 contains 14 residues. Trimming shortened V by 2 bases and J by 1 base, and 6 bases separated the two germline ends. The CDR3 loop is CASSVGRNTGELFF. CDR3 coding DNA: TGTGCCAGCAGCGTGGGCAGGAACACCGGGGAGCTGTTTTTT.

This clone was counted between two and nine times. The CDR3 DNA reads as TGTGCCAGCAGTTTCTCGGGAGGCAATCAGCCCCAGCATTTT. Translated, it gives CASSFSGGNQPQHF. The chain joins TRBV27 to TRBJ1-5; D is unclear. The CDR3 runs to 14 residues. Per the germline V gene, CDR1 is MNHEY and CDR2 is SMNVEV (reference sequence). V was shortened by 3 bases and J by 2 bases, with 8 bases between the two germline ends.

The J gene is TRBJ1-5, the V gene TRBV19; TRBD1 matches 9 bases. V lost 4 bases, J lost 1 base, and 5 bases stayed unmatched. This CDR3 region has 16 residues. Germline V CDR1 and CDR2: LNHDA, SQIVND (reference sequence). DNA for the CDR3: TGTGCCAGTAGTAGACCGGGACAGGGCAGCAATCAGCCCCAGCATTTT. Translation: CASSRPGQGSNQPQHF.

The chain's CDR3 is CAWNIFSNQPQHF. The CDR3 region has the DNA TGTGCCTGGAATATTTTTAGCAATCAGCCCCAGCATTTT. J is TRBJ1-5 and V is TRBV30; D call uncertain. CDR1 and CDR2 (germline): GTSNPN, SVGIG (reference sequence). Trimming cost V 4 bases and J 0 bases, with 7 bases left between them. This CDR3 is built from 13 residues.

The CDR3 here is CASSFAAGGDQPQHF. DNA for the CDR3: TGTGCCAGCAGTTTTGCAGCCGGGGGAGATCAGCCCCAGCATTTT. This sequence joins TRBV5-5 and TRBJ1-5; D may be TRBD1 (5 bases). The V gene's germline CDR1 is SGHKS and CDR2 YYEKEE (reference sequence). The CDR3 is made up of 15 amino acids. Trimming cost V 5 bases and J 5 bases, with 17 bases left between them.

The table lists this clone with a few counts. The chain employs TRBV7-9 and TRBJ1-4; 8 bases agree with TRBD1. CDR1 is SEHNR and CDR2 is FQNEAQ in the germline V gene (reference sequence). Trimming took 3 bases from V and 0 from J; bases not matched to a gene: 6. There are 17 residues in the CDR3. CDR3 nucleotides: TGTGCCAGCAGCTTCTGGACAGGGCGAGCAACTAATGAAAAACTGTTTTTT. Protein product: CASSFWTGRATNEKLFF.

This clone was counted only a few times. The chain couples TRBV5-8 to TRBJ1-3; D perhaps matches TRBD1 (5 bases). Germline assignment: CDR1 SGHTS and CDR2 YDEGEE. Trimming shortened V by 1 base and J by 4 bases, and 12 bases separated the two germline ends. The CDR3 covers 15 residues. In DNA, the CDR3 is TGTGCCAGCAGCTTGTTCGGGGGGTCCGGAAACACCATATATTTT. Translating gives CASSLFGGSGNTIYF.

The J gene is TRBJ2-2, the V gene TRBV6-6; D may be TRBD2 (7 bases). The length of the CDR3 is 15 residues. With 8 bases removed from V and 4 bases from J, the gap between germline ends came to 17 bases. Germline loops: CDR1 MNHNY, CDR2 SVGAGI (reference sequence). Here the CDR3 reads CASSEGGVFTGELFF. The CDR3 DNA reads as TGTGCCAGCTCCGAAGGGGGGGTCTTCACCGGGGAGCTGTTTTTT.

This chain links TRBV12-5 with TRBJ1-1; 7 bases align to TRBD1. Trimming removed 0 bases from V and 4 bases from J; junction bases left unmatched: 5. CDR1 and CDR2 (germline): LGHNT, FRNRAP. The CDR3 consists of 15 residues. The CDR3 spells CASGLVAGGTTEAFF. CDR3 nucleotides: TGTGCTAGTGGTTTGGTGGCAGGGGGGACCACTGAAGCTTTCTTT.

This clone was counted only a few times. The chain is built from TRBV13 and TRBJ2-7, with 11 bases aligning to TRBD2. The junction had 4 bases not matched to a gene; V was cut back by 3 bases and J by 0 bases. There are 16 residues in the CDR3. Germline V gene data show CDR1 as PRHDT and CDR2 as FYEKMQ (reference sequence). In DNA form, the CDR3 reads TGTGCCAGCAGCTTGCGGACTAGCGGGCCCTCCTACGAGCAGTACTTC. Amino acid sequence: CASSLRTSGPSYEQYF.

This rearrangement joins TRBV4-2 to TRBJ2-7; no definite D call. V dropped 3 bases and J dropped 4 bases, with 25 bases sitting between them. This CDR3 has 18 amino acids. Germline V lookup: CDR1 LGHNA, CDR2 YNFKEQ. CDR3 sequence: CASSQAAHGESSFYEQYF. As DNA, the CDR3 is TGTGCCAGCAGCCAGGCGGCCCACGGTGAGTCCTCCTTTTACGAGCAGTACTTC.

The V call is TRBV6-6, the J call TRBJ2-2; 8 bases line up with TRBD2. Germline values: CDR1 MNHNY, CDR2 SVGAGI (reference sequence). The CDR3 has 14 amino acids. The V and J ends lost 7 bases and 4 bases, in that order; junction bases with no gene match: 5. CDR3 coding DNA: TGTGCCAGCACCCGGGGGGGTATCACCGGGGAGCTGTTTTTT. Protein: CASTRGGITGELFF.

This clone was seen a few times. V is TRBV29-1 and J is TRBJ1-2; the match to TRBD1 covers 8 bases. The CDR3 is 12 residues long. V trimming: 7 bases; J trimming: 8 bases; junction bases outside the gene matches: 9. The germline CDR1 and CDR2 sequences are SQVTM and ANQGSEA. The CDR3 region is CSAWTGTEGYTF. CDR3 DNA sequence: TGCAGCGCTTGGACAGGGACTGAGGGCTACACCTTC.

The rearrangement joins TRBV2 to TRBJ2-3, with D possibly being TRBD1 (6 bases). This CDR3 contains 17 residues. Trimming shortened V by 5 bases and J by 1 base, and 19 bases separated the two germline ends. The germline CDR1 and CDR2 sequences are SNHLY and FYNNEI. CDR3 in amino acids: CASSRGNLYLGTDTQYF. Here the CDR3 DNA reads TGTGCCAGCAGTAGGGGGAATTTGTATCTAGGCACAGATACGCAGTATTTT.

The rearrangement uses TRBV3-1 (or the pseudogene TRBV3-2) and TRBJ2-5; 8 bases agree with TRBD2. Germline V gene data show CDR1 as LGHDT and CDR2 as YNNKEL (reference sequence). Trimming took 4 bases from V and 4 from J; bases not matched to a gene: 5. The CDR3 sequence is 14 residues long. DNA for the CDR3: TGTGCCAGCAGCCCTCGGGGGGGCCCAGAGACCCAGTACTTC. The encoded protein is CASSPRGGPETQYF.